The next 5 T cell receptor beta chains were all read from a single sample in a study of CD8 T cells in ankylosing spondylitis. TCRdb re-called the 5' RACE reads through MiXCR, storing one row per CDR3 protein. The sample carries 250,000 to 400,000 distinct CDR3 sequences, more than 9% recorded once. The source material was blood, either unsorted or a sorted T cell fraction (not recorded which). These receptors came from a female donor with ankylosing spondylitis or in good health (not recorded which).

Many counts were recorded for this clonotype. CDR3 amino acids: CASSSRDRAYNEQFF. The CDR3, as DNA: TGTGCCAGCAGTTCCCGGGACAGGGCTTACAATGAGCAGTTCTTC. The rearrangement links TRBV28 to TRBJ2-1; 9 nucleotides line up with TRBD1. This CDR3 contains 15 residues. From germline, CDR1 is MDHEN and CDR2 SYDVKM. Losses at the gene ends were 4 bases for V and 4 bases for J; bases not matched to a gene: 5.

This clonotype was picked up a small number of times. Here the CDR3 DNA reads TGTGCCACCAGTGATTTGTCCGGGAGGGCTCGAAATGAGCAGTTCTTC. The encoded protein is CATSDLSGRARNEQFF. The chain uses TRBV24-1 and TRBJ2-1; 8 positions match TRBD2. The length of the CDR3 is 16 residues. CDR1 and CDR2 from the germline V gene are KGHDR and SFDVKD. The J segment lost 7 bases and the V segment lost 0 bases, leaving 7 bases of the junction unmatched.

In its sample, this clonotype was seen many times. The chain is built from TRBV12-3 or TRBV12-4 and TRBJ2-7; 7 bases are a match to TRBD1. The V gene end was trimmed by 0 bases and the J gene end by 3 bases; junction bases not matched to a gene: 8. This CDR3 is 16 amino acids long. The CDR3 DNA follows: TGTGCCAGCAGTTTAGCCTCGACAGGGTTGGGCTACGAGCAGTACTTC. Translation gives CASSLASTGLGYEQYF.

This clonotype was picked up many times. The CDR3: CASISKGGVYGYTF. Written as DNA, the CDR3 is TGTGCCAGCATCAGCAAGGGCGGGGTCTATGGCTACACCTTC. The chain employs TRBV7-2 and TRBJ1-2; D call uncertain. The CDR3 covers 14 residues. Germline V CDR1 and CDR2: SGHTA, FQGNSA. V lost 7 bases to trimming and J lost 4 bases, with 16 bases between them.

The rearrangement uses TRBV27 and TRBJ1-2; no clear D gene. This CDR3 is built from 14 residues. Looked up from germline, CDR1 is MNHEY and CDR2 is SMNVEV (reference sequence). The germline V and J ends were trimmed by 2 bases and 4 bases, with 11 bases remaining between them. CDR3 loop: CASSLGQAVYGYTF. The CDR3 bases are TGTGCCAGCAGTTTAGGGCAGGCTGTCTATGGCTACACCTTC.